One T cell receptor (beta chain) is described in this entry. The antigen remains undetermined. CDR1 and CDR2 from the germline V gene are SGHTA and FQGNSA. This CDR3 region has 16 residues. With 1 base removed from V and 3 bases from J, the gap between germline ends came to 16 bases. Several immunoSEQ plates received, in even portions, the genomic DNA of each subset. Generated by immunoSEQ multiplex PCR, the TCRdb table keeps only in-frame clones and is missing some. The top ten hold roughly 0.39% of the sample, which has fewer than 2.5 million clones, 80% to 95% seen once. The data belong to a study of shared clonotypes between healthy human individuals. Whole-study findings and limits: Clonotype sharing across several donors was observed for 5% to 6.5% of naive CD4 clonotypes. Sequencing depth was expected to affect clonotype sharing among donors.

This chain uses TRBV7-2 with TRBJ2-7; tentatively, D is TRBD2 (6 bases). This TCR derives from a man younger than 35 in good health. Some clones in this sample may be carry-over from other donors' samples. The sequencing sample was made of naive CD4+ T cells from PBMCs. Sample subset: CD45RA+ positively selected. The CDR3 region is CASSLVGVGGVYEQYF. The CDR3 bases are TGTGCCAGCAGCTTAGTAGGGGTCGGGGGAGTCTACGAGCAGTACTTC.